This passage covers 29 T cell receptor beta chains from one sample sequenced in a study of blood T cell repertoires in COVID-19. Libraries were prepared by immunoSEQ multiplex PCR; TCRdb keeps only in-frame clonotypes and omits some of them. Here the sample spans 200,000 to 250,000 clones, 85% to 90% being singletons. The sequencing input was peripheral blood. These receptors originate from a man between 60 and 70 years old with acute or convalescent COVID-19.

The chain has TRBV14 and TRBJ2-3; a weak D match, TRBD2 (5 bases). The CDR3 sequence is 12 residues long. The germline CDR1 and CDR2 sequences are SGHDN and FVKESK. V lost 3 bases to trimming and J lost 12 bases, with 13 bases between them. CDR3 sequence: CASSHDRRIQYF. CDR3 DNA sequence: TGTGCCAGCAGCCACGATAGGAGGATTCAGTATTTT.

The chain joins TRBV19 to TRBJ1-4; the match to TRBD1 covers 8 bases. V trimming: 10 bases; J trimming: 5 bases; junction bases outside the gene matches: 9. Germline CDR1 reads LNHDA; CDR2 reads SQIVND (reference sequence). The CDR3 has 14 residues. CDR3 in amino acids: CATADRALNEKLFF. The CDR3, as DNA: TGTGCCACCGCGGACAGGGCGTTGAATGAAAAACTGTTTTTT.

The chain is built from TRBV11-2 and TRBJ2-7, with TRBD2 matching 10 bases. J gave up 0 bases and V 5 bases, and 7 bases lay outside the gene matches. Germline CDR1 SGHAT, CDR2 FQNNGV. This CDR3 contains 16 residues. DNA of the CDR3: TGTGCCAGCAGCAGGGTTCCTAGCGGGAGCTCCTACGAGCAGTACTTC. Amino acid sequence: CASSRVPSGSSYEQYF.

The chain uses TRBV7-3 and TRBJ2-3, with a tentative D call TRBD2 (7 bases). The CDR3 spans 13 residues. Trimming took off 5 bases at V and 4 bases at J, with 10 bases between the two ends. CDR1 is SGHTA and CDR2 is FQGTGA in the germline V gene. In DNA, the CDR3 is TGTGCCAGCAGCCAAGGGGGGGCAGATACGCAGTATTTT. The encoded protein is CASSQGGADTQYF.

The CDR3 sequence is CASSPRDGEQFF. In DNA, the CDR3 is TGTGCCAGCAGCCCCAGGGATGGTGAGCAGTTCTTC. The V and J genes are TRBV7-9 and TRBJ2-1, with D perhaps matching TRBD1 (5 bases). The CDR3 is 12 amino acids. V was shortened by 5 bases and J by 9 bases, with 11 bases between the two germline ends. CDR1 is SEHNR, CDR2 FQNEAQ, per germline (reference sequence).

CDR3: CASSVRLAGGNEQFF. The CDR3 nucleotides are TGTGCCAGCAGCGTCCGGCTAGCGGGGGGGAATGAGCAGTTCTTC. The chain is built from TRBV9 and TRBJ2-1, with 12 bases aligning to TRBD2. This CDR3 spans 15 amino acids. V gave up 2 bases and J gave up 7 bases; unmatched junction bases: 4. Germline values: CDR1 SGDLS, CDR2 YYNGEE. The entire variable domain, with the rest obtained from reference TRBV9 and TRBJ2-1, is as follows: DSGVTQTPKHLITATGQRVTLRCSPRSGDLSVYWYQQSLDQGLQFLIQYYNGEERAKGNILERFSAQQFPDLHSELNLSSLELGDSALYFCASSVRLAGGNEQFFGPGTRLTVL.

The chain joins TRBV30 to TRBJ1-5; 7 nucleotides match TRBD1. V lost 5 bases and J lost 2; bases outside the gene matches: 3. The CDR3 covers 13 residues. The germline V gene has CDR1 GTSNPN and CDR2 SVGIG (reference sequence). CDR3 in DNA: TGTGCCTGGGCAGGGGGTGGCAATCAGCCCCAGCATTTT. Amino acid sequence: CAWAGGGNQPQHF.

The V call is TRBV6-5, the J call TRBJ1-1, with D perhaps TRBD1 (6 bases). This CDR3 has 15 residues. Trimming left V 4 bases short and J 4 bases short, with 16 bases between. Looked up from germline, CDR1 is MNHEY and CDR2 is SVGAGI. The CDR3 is CASSFVRTVGTEAFF. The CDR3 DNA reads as TGTGCCAGCAGTTTCGTTCGGACAGTTGGCACTGAAGCTTTCTTT.

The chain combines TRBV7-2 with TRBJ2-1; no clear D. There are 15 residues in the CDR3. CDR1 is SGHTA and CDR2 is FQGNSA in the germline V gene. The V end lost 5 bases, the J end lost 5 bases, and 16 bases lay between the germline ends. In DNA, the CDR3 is TGTGCCAGCAGCGATACACGTTTGCCCAACAATGAGCAGTTCTTC. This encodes CASSDTRLPNNEQFF.

CDR3 in amino acids: CSVGGRGRGSTEAFF. CDR3 DNA: TGCAGCGTCGGCGGAAGGGGGCGCGGCTCCACTGAAGCTTTCTTT. V gene TRBV29-1 combines with J gene TRBJ1-1, with 7 bases lining up with TRBD1. This CDR3 is built from 15 residues. V lost 6 bases and J lost 4; bases outside the gene matches: 14. Germline CDR1 and CDR2: SQVTM and ANQGSEA.

Here the CDR3 DNA reads TGTGCCAGCAGTTTGCGGCAGGGGGGCGGTGGCAATCAGCCCCAGCATTTT. Its translation is CASSLRQGGGGNQPQHF. This chain uses TRBV27 with TRBJ1-5; 7 bases are shared with TRBD1. Germline CDR1 is MNHEY and CDR2 is SMNVEV (reference sequence). The ends lost 3 bases at V and 2 bases at J; junction bases unmatched: 10. The CDR3 runs to 17 residues.

The CDR3 DNA is TGTGCCAGCAGTTACAGGGGGAGCAATCAGCCCCAGCATTTT. As protein: CASSYRGSNQPQHF. The J gene is TRBJ1-5, the V gene TRBV6-2 or TRBV6-3, with D perhaps matching TRBD1 (6 bases). The CDR3 extends over 14 amino acids. V was clipped by 2 bases and J by 1 base, with 6 bases between them. Germline CDR1 reads MNHEY; CDR2 reads SVGEGT.

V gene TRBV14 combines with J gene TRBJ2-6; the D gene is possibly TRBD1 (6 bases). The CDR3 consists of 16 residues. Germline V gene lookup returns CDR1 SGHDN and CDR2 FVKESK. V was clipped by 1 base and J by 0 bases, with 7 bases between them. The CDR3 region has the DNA TGTGCCAGCAGCCAAGTGGGGGCCTCTGGGGCCAACGTCCTGACTTTC. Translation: CASSQVGASGANVLTF.

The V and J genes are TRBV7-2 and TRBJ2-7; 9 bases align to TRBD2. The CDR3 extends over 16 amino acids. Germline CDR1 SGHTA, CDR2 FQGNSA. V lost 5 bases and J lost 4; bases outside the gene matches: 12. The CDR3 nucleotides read TGTGCCAGCAGCGTCCGGGCGGGTAGCGGGAGTTACGAGCAGTACTTC. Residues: CASSVRAGSGSYEQYF.

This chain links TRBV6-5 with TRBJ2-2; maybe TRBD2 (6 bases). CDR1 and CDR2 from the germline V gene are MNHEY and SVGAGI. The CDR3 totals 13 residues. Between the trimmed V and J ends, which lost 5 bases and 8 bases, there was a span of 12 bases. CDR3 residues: CASSPLAGGELFF. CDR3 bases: TGTGCCAGCAGTCCACTGGCGGGAGGGGAGCTGTTTTTT.

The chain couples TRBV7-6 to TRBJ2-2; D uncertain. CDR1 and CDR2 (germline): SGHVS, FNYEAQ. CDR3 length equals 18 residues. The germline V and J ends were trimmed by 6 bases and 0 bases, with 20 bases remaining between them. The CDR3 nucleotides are TGTGCCAGCAGATCCCCTACCCCACCCGAACCGAACACCGGGGAGCTGTTTTTT. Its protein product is CASRSPTPPEPNTGELFF.

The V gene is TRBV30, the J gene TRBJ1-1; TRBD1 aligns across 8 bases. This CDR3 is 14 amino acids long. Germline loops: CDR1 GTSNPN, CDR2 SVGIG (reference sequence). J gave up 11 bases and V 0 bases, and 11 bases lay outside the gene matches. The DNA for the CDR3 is TGTGCCTGGAGTGTAACGGTCCCGACAGGGGTGGCTTTCTTT. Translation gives CAWSVTVPTGVAFF.

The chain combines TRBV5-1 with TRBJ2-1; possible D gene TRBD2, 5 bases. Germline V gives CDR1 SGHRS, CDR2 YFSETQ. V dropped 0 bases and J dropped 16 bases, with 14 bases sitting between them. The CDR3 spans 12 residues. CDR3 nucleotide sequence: TGCGCCAGCAGCTTGGCCGAGGGTTCGAAATTCTTC. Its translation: CASSLAEGSKFF. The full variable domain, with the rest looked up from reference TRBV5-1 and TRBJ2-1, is KAGVTQTPRYLIKTRGQQVTLSCSPISGHRSVSWYQQTPGQGLQFLFEYFSETQRNKGNFPGRFSGRQFSNSRSEMNVSTLELGDSALYLCASSLAEGSKFFGPGTRLTVL.

The CDR3 sequence: CASSWRGSSYEQYF. The CDR3 DNA sequence: TGTGCCAGCAGTTGGCGCGGGAGCTCCTACGAGCAGTACTTC. V usage is TRBV6-5 and J usage is TRBJ2-7; 7 bases are shared with TRBD2. The CDR3 extends over 14 amino acids. The germline gives CDR1 MNHEY, CDR2 SVGAGI. The junction had 3 bases not matched to a gene; V was cut back by 4 bases and J by 0 bases.

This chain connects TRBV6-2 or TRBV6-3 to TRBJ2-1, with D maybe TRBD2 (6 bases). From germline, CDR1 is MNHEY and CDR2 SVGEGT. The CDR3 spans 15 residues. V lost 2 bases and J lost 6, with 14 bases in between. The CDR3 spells CASSYPKRAGNEQFF. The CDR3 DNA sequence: TGTGCCAGCAGTTACCCCAAGCGGGCTGGCAATGAGCAGTTCTTC.

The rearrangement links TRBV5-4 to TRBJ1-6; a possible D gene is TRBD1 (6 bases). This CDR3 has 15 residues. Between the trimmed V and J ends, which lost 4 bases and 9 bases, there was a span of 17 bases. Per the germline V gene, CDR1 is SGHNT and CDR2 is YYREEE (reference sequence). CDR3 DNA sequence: TGTGCCAGCAGCCGGGCGACAGGCGACGGTTCACCCCTCCACTTT. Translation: CASSRATGDGSPLHF.

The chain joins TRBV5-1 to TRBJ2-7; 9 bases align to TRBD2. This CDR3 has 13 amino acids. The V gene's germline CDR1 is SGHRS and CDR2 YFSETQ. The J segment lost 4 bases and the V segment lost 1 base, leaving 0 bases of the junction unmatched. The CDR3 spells CASSLTSGYEQYF. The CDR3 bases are TGCGCCAGCAGCTTGACTAGCGGGTACGAGCAGTACTTC.

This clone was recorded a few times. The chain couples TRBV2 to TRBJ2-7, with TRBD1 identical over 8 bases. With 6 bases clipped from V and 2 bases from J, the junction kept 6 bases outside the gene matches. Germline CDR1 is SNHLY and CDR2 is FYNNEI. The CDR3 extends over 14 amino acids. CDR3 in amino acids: CASRTGVDAYEQYF. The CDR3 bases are TGTGCCAGCAGGACAGGGGTGGACGCCTACGAGCAGTACTTC. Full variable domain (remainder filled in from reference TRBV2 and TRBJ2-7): EPEVTQTPSHQVTQMGQEVILRCVPISNHLYFYWYRQILGQKVEFLVSFYNNEISEKSEIFDDQFSVERPDGSNFTLKIRSTKLEDSAMYFCASRTGVDAYEQYFGPGTRLTVT.

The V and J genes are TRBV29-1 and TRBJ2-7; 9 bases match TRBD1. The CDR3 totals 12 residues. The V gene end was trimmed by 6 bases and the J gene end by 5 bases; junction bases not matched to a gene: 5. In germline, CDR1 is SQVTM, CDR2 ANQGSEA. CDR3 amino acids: CSVGTGRDEQYF. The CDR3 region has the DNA TGCAGCGTCGGGACAGGGAGGGACGAGCAGTACTTC.

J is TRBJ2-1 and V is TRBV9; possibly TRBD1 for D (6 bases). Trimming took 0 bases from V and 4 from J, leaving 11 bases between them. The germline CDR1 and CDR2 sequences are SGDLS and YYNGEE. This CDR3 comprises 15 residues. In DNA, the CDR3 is TGTGCCAGCAGCGTAGCTCAGGGGACATACAATGAGCAGTTCTTC. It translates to CASSVAQGTYNEQFF.

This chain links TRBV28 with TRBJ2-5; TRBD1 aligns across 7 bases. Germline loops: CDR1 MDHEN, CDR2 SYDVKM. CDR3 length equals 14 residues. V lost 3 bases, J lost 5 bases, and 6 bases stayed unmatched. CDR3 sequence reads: CASSLTRGFETQYF. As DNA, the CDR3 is TGTGCCAGCAGTTTGACCAGGGGGTTTGAGACCCAGTACTTC.

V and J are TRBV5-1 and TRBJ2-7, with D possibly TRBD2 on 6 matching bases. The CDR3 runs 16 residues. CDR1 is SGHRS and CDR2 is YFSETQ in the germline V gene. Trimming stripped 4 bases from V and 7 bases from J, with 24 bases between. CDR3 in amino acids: CASSVGGGGTPQEQYF. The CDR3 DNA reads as TGCGCCAGCAGCGTTGGAGGAGGAGGGACCCCTCAGGAGCAGTACTTC.

CDR3 nucleotide sequence: TGCAGCGTTGAGGCAGGGGGCGCCCCCGGGGAGCTGTTTTTT. It encodes CSVEAGGAPGELFF. The chain couples TRBV29-1 to TRBJ2-2; 8 positions match TRBD1. The germline gives CDR1 SQVTM, CDR2 ANQGSEA. The V and J ends lost 3 bases and 6 bases, in that order; junction bases with no gene match: 6. The CDR3 extends over 14 amino acids.

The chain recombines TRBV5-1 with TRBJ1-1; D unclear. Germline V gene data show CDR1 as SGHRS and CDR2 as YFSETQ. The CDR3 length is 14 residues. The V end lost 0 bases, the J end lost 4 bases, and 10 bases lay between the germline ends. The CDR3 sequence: CASSLGATVTEAFF. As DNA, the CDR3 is TGCGCCAGCAGCTTGGGGGCCACCGTCACTGAAGCTTTCTTT.